This TCR beta chain was recorded in a study of blood T cell repertoires in COVID-19. CDR1 and CDR2 (germline): MNHEY, SVGAGI. With 7 bases removed from V and 3 bases from J, the gap between germline ends came to 10 bases. The CDR3 is made up of 13 amino acids. Original data processing: Estimation of nucleated cell counts relied on the amplification of reference gene primers. TCRdb keeps only in-frame clones here, not all; method: immunoSEQ multiplex PCR. V and J calls and clone size are given by that table; D and trimming were obtained from the DNA. The table records about 68,000 clones, roughly nine tenths of them present only once.

Source material: peripheral blood. The V call is TRBV6-5, the J call TRBJ1-5; no definite D call. The sequence was collected from a middle-aged man with COVID-19, enrolled during active disease. The CDR3: CASTTVYNQPQHF. Written as DNA, the CDR3 is TGTGCCAGCACTACAGTCTACAATCAGCCCCAGCATTTT.